These 16 T cell receptor beta chains were sequenced from one sample in a study of a mutant IDH1 vaccine in newly diagnosed glioma. Repertoires were generated with immunoSEQ multiplex PCR, while TCRdb's copy carries only in-frame clones and drops some. The sample shows about 12,000 clones, around 80% of them seen only once. These receptors are not linked to any known antigen. Described time point: week 47, end of study. Vaccinated patients received 300 ug of mutant IDH1 20-mer peptide per dose, with topical imiquimod. The sequencing here drew on PBMCs, taken from a glioma patient whose treatment included an IDH1 peptide vaccine. Receptors were obtained from a woman aged 40 to 50 with glioma.

V usage is TRBV2 and J usage is TRBJ2-7; the D gene is possibly TRBD2 (5 bases). Trimming took off 11 bases at V and 0 bases at J, with 8 bases between the two ends. The CDR3 spans 11 residues. Per germline, CDR1 SNHLY and CDR2 FYNNEI. The CDR3 nucleotides read TGTGCCCAACGGGACTCCTACGAGCAGTACTTC. It yields the protein CAQRDSYEQYF.

The J gene is TRBJ1-1, the V gene TRBV4-1; TRBD1 matches at 7 bases. The length of the CDR3 is 17 residues. J lost 3 bases, V lost 2 bases, and 12 bases had no gene match. Germline V gene lookup returns CDR1 MGHRA and CDR2 YSYEKL. The CDR3 is CASSQYAGQVGDTEAFF. The CDR3 DNA sequence: TGCGCCAGCAGCCAATACGCCGGACAGGTGGGGGACACTGAAGCTTTCTTT.

The rearrangement uses TRBV5-5 and TRBJ2-7; D unresolved. The CDR3 length is 15 residues. Germline V gene lookup returns CDR1 SGHKS and CDR2 YYEKEE (reference sequence). The V end was cut by 0 bases, the J end by 7 bases, with 17 bases between. CDR3 sequence reads: CASSLGGTSAEEQYF. The CDR3 region has the DNA TGTGCCAGCAGCTTGGGAGGCACCTCCGCGGAAGAGCAGTACTTC.

The chain combines TRBV11-3 with TRBJ2-1, with TRBD2 identical over 10 bases. The CDR3 is 16 amino acids. Germline values: CDR1 SGHNT, CDR2 YENEEA. The V and J ends lost 1 base and 6 bases, in that order; junction bases with no gene match: 6. The CDR3 loop is CASSLVGSGGSNEQFF. The CDR3, as DNA: TGTGCCAGCAGCTTAGTAGGTAGCGGGGGGTCCAATGAGCAGTTCTTC.

This clone showed up just a few times. V and J are TRBV6-1 and TRBJ2-7; D perhaps matches TRBD1 (6 bases). There are 15 residues in the CDR3. Trimming took 4 bases from V and 1 from J, leaving 14 bases between them. The germline V gene encodes CDR1 MNHNS and CDR2 SASEGT. The CDR3 region is CASSVGLGGSYEQYF. CDR3 coding DNA: TGTGCCAGCAGTGTGGGATTAGGGGGATCCTACGAGCAGTACTTC.

The J gene is TRBJ1-5, the V gene TRBV2; D perhaps matches TRBD1 (5 bases). Trimming shortened V by 8 bases and J by 0 bases, and 14 bases separated the two germline ends. Germline loops: CDR1 SNHLY, CDR2 FYNNEI. The CDR3 is 15 residues long. The CDR3 DNA reads TGTGCCAGCGTTGAGGGGCAACATAGCAATCAGCCCCAGCATTTT. As protein: CASVEGQHSNQPQHF.

This chain connects TRBV7-9 to TRBJ1-1; D possibly corresponds to TRBD1 (5 bases). The CDR3 runs to 13 residues. Trimming pared 5 bases from V and 1 base from J, leaving 8 bases between. Germline values: CDR1 SEHNR, CDR2 FQNEAQ (reference sequence). The CDR3 loop is CASSLGTNTEAFF. Written as DNA, the CDR3 is TGTGCCAGCAGCCTAGGGACGAACACTGAAGCTTTCTTT.

The rearrangement joins TRBV27 to TRBJ2-3, with 9 bases that match TRBD2. The germline CDR1 and CDR2 sequences are MNHEY and SMNVEV (reference sequence). The trim removed 0 bases at V and 3 bases at J, leaving 16 bases unmatched. The CDR3 runs to 20 residues. The CDR3 sequence: CASSLSIGGLKAGGTDTQYF. The CDR3 coding sequence is TGTGCCAGCAGTTTATCGATTGGAGGGCTTAAGGCGGGGGGGACAGATACGCAGTATTTT.

V is TRBV2 and J is TRBJ2-2; 8 bases fit TRBD2. Germline CDR1 SNHLY, CDR2 FYNNEI. CDR3 length: 17 residues. Germline trimming cut 9 bases from V and 0 bases from J; bases unmatched to any gene: 12. The CDR3: CARTKQTSDPNTGELFF. In nucleotides, the CDR3 is TGTGCCAGGACAAAGCAGACTAGCGACCCGAACACCGGGGAGCTGTTTTTT.

This chain connects TRBV4-2 to TRBJ1-2; the D gene is possibly TRBD1 (6 bases). There are 13 residues in the CDR3. The V and J ends lost 4 bases and 6 bases respectively, with 12 bases between them. CDR1 and CDR2 from the germline V gene are LGHNA and YNFKEQ. DNA of the CDR3: TGTGCCAGCAGCCTTACAGGGCGCGATGGCTACACCTTC. Translated, it gives CASSLTGRDGYTF.

V is TRBV19 and J is TRBJ1-1, with TRBD1 matching over 8 bases. Per the germline V gene, CDR1 is LNHDA and CDR2 is SQIVND (reference sequence). With 5 bases clipped from V and 6 bases from J, the junction kept 5 bases outside the gene matches. The CDR3 spans 13 residues. CDR3 amino acids: CASSLQGGAEAFF. CDR3 sequence (DNA): TGTGCCAGTAGTTTACAGGGGGGAGCTGAAGCTTTCTTT.

This chain connects TRBV19 to TRBJ1-6; tentatively, D is TRBD1 (5 bases). Germline assignment: CDR1 LNHDA and CDR2 SQIVND (reference sequence). The CDR3 contains 18 residues. The V end was cut by 5 bases, the J end by 5 bases, with 22 bases between. The chain's CDR3 is CASSPRGGVKRDNSPLHF. CDR3 bases: TGTGCCAGTAGTCCAAGAGGAGGGGTTAAGAGGGATAATTCACCCCTCCACTTT.

V usage is TRBV20-1 and J usage is TRBJ1-2, with D unclear. The CDR3 runs to 11 residues. The V end lost 5 bases, the J end lost 10 bases, and 14 bases lay between the germline ends. Germline CDR1 DFQATT, CDR2 SNEGSKA (reference sequence). The CDR3 sequence: CSALTSRDYTF. The CDR3 bases are TGCAGTGCTCTAACTAGTCGAGACTACACCTTC.

This chain uses TRBV19 with TRBJ2-2, with D possibly matching TRBD2 (6 bases). CDR1 and CDR2 (germline): LNHDA, SQIVND (reference sequence). The CDR3 runs 15 residues. V was cut by 1 base and J by 6 bases, with 12 bases left in between. The chain's CDR3 is CASSIAHGSPGELFF. DNA for the CDR3: TGTGCCAGTAGTATAGCCCACGGGAGCCCCGGGGAGCTGTTTTTT.

CDR3 residues: CASSEGAARSEQYF. DNA of the CDR3: TGTGCCAGCAGTGAAGGGGCAGCCCGATCCGAGCAGTACTTC. The chain uses TRBV6-1 and TRBJ2-7; no definite D call. Germline CDR1 reads MNHNS; CDR2 reads SASEGT. CDR3 length: 14 amino acids. V gave up 1 base and J gave up 6 bases, with 13 bases separating them.

The rearrangement links TRBV5-1 to TRBJ1-2, with TRBD1 matching over 9 bases. CDR3 length: 17 residues. Germline CDR1 is SGHRS and CDR2 is YFSETQ. Trimming cost V 1 base and J 8 bases; bases outside gene matches: 15. In DNA form, the CDR3 reads TGCGCCAGCAGCTTGTACGCCGGGACAGGGTTGTCTGGAGGCTACACCTTC. This encodes CASSLYAGTGLSGGYTF.